The clone carrying this T cell receptor beta chain has a single count. This entry belongs to a study of metastatic and nonmetastatic thyroid tumors. The J segment lost 4 bases and the V segment lost 4 bases, leaving 11 bases of the junction unmatched. Germline-derived CDR1 and CDR2 are KGHDR and SFDVKD. The CDR3 has 16 residues. Thyroid surgery was performed in patients who had received no treatment beforehand. MiXCR re-clonotyped the PCR reads for TCRdb. The sample has about 22,000 clones, 36% seen once; the top ten hold around a fifth. The genes are TRBV24-1 and TRBJ2-5; 7 bases line up with TRBD1. The source of this sequence is a male donor with papillary thyroid cancer or a benign thyroid nodule (not recorded which). Some clones in this sample may be carry-over from other donors' samples. Input material: blood. Written as DNA, the CDR3 is TGTGCCACCAGTGACCCCGGACAGGCCGGCCCAGAGACCCAGTACTTC. It translates to CATSDPGQAGPETQYF.